The 20 T cell receptor beta chains given below trace back to one sample, sequenced in a study of human T cells and chemical hapten exposure. Using its own MiXCR run on the RACE reads, TCRdb lists one record per CDR3 protein. The repertoire has about 64,000 distinct CDR3 sequences, around 10% of them found once; the top ten carry approximately 2.4%. Time point meaning: patch test 3, about 24 weeks after DPC sensitization. Documented treatment: therapeutic diphenylcyclopropenone sensitization with weekly scalp DPC. Specimen: whole blood, collected in connection with sensitization to the hapten diphenylcyclopropenone (DPC). Receptor source: a woman aged 25 to 39 with alopecia areata. Some clones in this sample may be carry-over from other donors' samples.

The table lists this clonotype with many counts. V and J are TRBV4-1 and TRBJ1-4; 7 bases map to TRBD1. Germline loops: CDR1 MGHRA, CDR2 YSYEKL. The CDR3 extends over 15 amino acids. After removal of 3 bases from V and 7 bases from J, the junction contained 8 bases not matched to a gene. Here the CDR3 reads CASSQVRQGGEKLFF. In nucleotides, the CDR3 is TGCGCCAGCAGCCAGGTTAGACAGGGAGGTGAAAAACTGTTTTTT.

The rearrangement links TRBV10-3 to TRBJ1-2; 7 nucleotides align to TRBD1. The CDR3 length is 12 residues. V was clipped by 4 bases and J by 6 bases; unmatched bases: 2. CDR1 and CDR2 from the germline V gene are ENHRY and SYGVKD. This CDR3 is CAISAQGDGYTF. DNA of the CDR3: TGTGCCATCAGTGCCCAGGGGGATGGCTACACCTTC.

This clonotype was counted ten times or more. The chain uses TRBV7-3 and TRBJ2-2; D gene uncertain. Germline V lookup: CDR1 SGHTA, CDR2 FQGTGA. The CDR3 consists of 12 residues. Trimming removed 4 bases at V and 7 bases at J, with 7 bases between. CDR3 residues: CASSSDYGELFF. CDR3 coding DNA: TGTGCCAGCAGCTCCGATTACGGGGAGCTGTTTTTT.

V gene TRBV28 combines with J gene TRBJ2-7; D gene ambiguous. The germline CDR1 and CDR2 sequences are MDHEN and SYDVKM. The CDR3 sequence is 12 residues long. The V gene lost 5 bases and the J gene lost 4 bases, with 9 bases spanning the gap. The CDR3 region has the DNA TGTGCCAGCAGTCCATTCGAGTACGAGCAGTACTTC. Its protein is CASSPFEYEQYF. Variable domain in full (rest from reference TRBV28 and TRBJ2-7): DVKVTQSSRYLVKRTGEKVFLECVQDMDHENMFWYRQDPGLGLRLIYFSYDVKMKEKGDIPEGYSVSREKKERFSLILESASTNQTSMYLCASSPFEYEQYFGPGTRLTVT.

This clonotype was detected a few times. CDR3 amino acids: CSAGDQNNEQFF. The CDR3 bases are TGCAGTGCGGGGGACCAGAACAATGAGCAGTTCTTC. V gene TRBV20-1 combines with J gene TRBJ2-1, with D perhaps TRBD1 or TRBD2 (5 bases each). CDR1 and CDR2 from the germline V gene are DFQATT and SNEGSKA (reference sequence). This CDR3 spans 12 amino acids. The ends were cut back, 6 bases at V and 5 bases at J, with 11 bases in the middle.

This clonotype was found many times. The rearrangement joins TRBV3-1 to TRBJ1-5; D call uncertain. Trimming took 4 bases from V and 3 from J, leaving 13 bases between them. This CDR3 contains 15 residues. Germline loops: CDR1 LGHDT, CDR2 YNNKEL (reference sequence). This CDR3 is CASSPGRANNQPQHF. Here the CDR3 DNA reads TGTGCCAGCAGCCCTGGGAGGGCGAACAATCAGCCCCAGCATTTT.

The J gene is TRBJ1-2, the V gene TRBV30, with 8 nucleotides matching TRBD1. Germline CDR1 GTSNPN, CDR2 SVGIG (reference sequence). The V gene end was trimmed by 1 base and the J gene end by 1 base; junction bases not matched to a gene: 5. The CDR3 length is 15 residues. CDR3 residues: CAWSGTGGFNYGYTF. The CDR3 region has the DNA TGTGCCTGGAGTGGTACAGGGGGTTTTAACTATGGCTACACCTTC.

In its sample, this clonotype was seen many times. The V and J genes are TRBV9 and TRBJ2-7; D may be TRBD1 or TRBD2 (5 bases each). The V gene's germline CDR1 is SGDLS and CDR2 YYNGEE. V lost 3 bases and J 7 bases, leaving 14 bases between the germline ends. The CDR3 is 13 residues long. CDR3 sequence (DNA): TGTGCCAGCAGCGAAGGGACCACCCTAGAGCAGTACTTC. Translating gives CASSEGTTLEQYF.

This clonotype showed up just a few times. The rearrangement uses TRBV4-3 and TRBJ2-1, with D possibly being TRBD2 (6 bases). CDR1 and CDR2 (germline): LGHNA, YSLEER. The CDR3 extends over 15 amino acids. V shed 0 bases and J shed 9 bases, with 15 bases lying between them. CDR3 nucleotides: TGCGCCAGCAGCCAAGATCGGGGGACCGTTGGTGAGCAGTTCTTC. As protein: CASSQDRGTVGEQFF.

This clonotype appeared many times. The gene calls are TRBV10-2 and TRBJ1-4, with a possible D match to TRBD1 (5 bases). The V end lost 3 bases, the J end lost 5 bases, and 7 bases lay between the germline ends. The CDR3 contains 13 residues. Germline loops: CDR1 WSHSY, CDR2 SAAADI. CDR3 DNA: TGCGCCAGCAGTGACGGGACGAATGAAAAACTGTTTTTT. Its protein product is CASSDGTNEKLFF.

V and J are TRBV11-2 and TRBJ1-1, with TRBD1 as a possible D gene (6 bases). Germline CDR1 is SGHAT and CDR2 is FQNNGV. This CDR3 has 13 residues. The V end lost 5 bases, the J end lost 3 bases, and 10 bases lay between the germline ends. The DNA for the CDR3 is TGTGCCAGCAGCACAGGGTTGGACACTGAAGCTTTCTTT. Translated, it gives CASSTGLDTEAFF.

This clonotype was recorded a few times. The V and J genes are TRBV28 and TRBJ2-3; no clear D. CDR3 size: 12 residues. V was clipped by 3 bases and J by 3 bases, with 4 bases between them. Germline V gene sequence: CDR1 MDHEN, CDR2 SYDVKM. CDR3 region: CASSFQTDTQYF. The CDR3 DNA is TGTGCCAGCAGTTTCCAGACAGATACGCAGTATTTT.

This clonotype was picked up a small number of times. This chain joins TRBV18 and TRBJ1-4, with D perhaps matching TRBD1 (6 bases). CDR1 KGHSH and CDR2 LQKENI come from the germline V gene. CDR3 length: 15 residues. V lost 2 bases, J lost 8 bases, and 15 bases lay in between. The CDR3 here is CASSPGEGVGEKLFF. The CDR3 DNA reads as TGTGCCAGCTCACCAGGAGAGGGGGTAGGAGAAAAACTGTTTTTT.

This clonotype was seen many times. The chain has TRBV20-1 and TRBJ2-3, with 7 positions matching TRBD2. The CDR3 consists of 15 residues. V lost 2 bases and J lost 0; bases outside the gene matches: 5. Germline values: CDR1 DFQATT, CDR2 SNEGSKA (reference sequence). Written as DNA, the CDR3 is TGCAGTGCTAGATCAAGCGGGACTAGCACAGATACGCAGTATTTT. It translates to CSARSSGTSTDTQYF.

This sequence joins TRBV3-1 and TRBJ2-1; weak D call: TRBD1 (6 bases). The germline gives CDR1 LGHDT, CDR2 YNNKEL (reference sequence). The CDR3 totals 14 residues. Trimming shortened V by 1 base and J by 6 bases, and 10 bases separated the two germline ends. The CDR3, as DNA: TGTGCCAGCAGCCAAGGGCAGGGGAGCAATGAGCAGTTCTTC. This codes for CASSQGQGSNEQFF.

This clonotype was found many times. The gene calls are TRBV3-1 and TRBJ2-5, with TRBD1 matching over 7 bases. Germline V gene data show CDR1 as LGHDT and CDR2 as YNNKEL (reference sequence). The CDR3 extends over 14 amino acids. Losses at the gene ends were 4 bases for V and 1 base for J; bases not matched to a gene: 3. The DNA of the CDR3 is TGTGCCAGCAGCCGGGGACAGACCCAAGAGACCCAGTACTTC. Translation gives CASSRGQTQETQYF.

This CDR3 is CSASQQGANYEQYF. The CDR3 coding sequence is TGCAGTGCTAGCCAACAGGGGGCGAACTACGAGCAGTACTTC. This rearrangement joins TRBV20-1 to TRBJ2-7; 9 nucleotides line up with TRBD1. Germline V gene data show CDR1 as DFQATT and CDR2 as SNEGSKA (reference sequence). The V segment lost 3 bases and the J segment 3 bases; nucleotides outside the gene matches: 6. This CDR3 contains 14 residues.

This rearrangement joins TRBV2 to TRBJ1-2; 7 bases match TRBD1. With 5 bases clipped from V and 5 bases from J, the junction kept 11 bases outside the gene matches. Germline V gene data show CDR1 as SNHLY and CDR2 as FYNNEI. This CDR3 comprises 15 residues. The CDR3 is CASSPGQPSLYGYTF. CDR3 DNA: TGTGCCAGCAGTCCGGGACAGCCCTCTTTATATGGCTACACCTTC.

The sample holds many counts of this clonotype. The chain is built from TRBV5-1 and TRBJ1-2; D is unresolved. Looked up from germline, CDR1 is SGHRS and CDR2 is YFSETQ. The CDR3 contains 14 residues. The ends were cut back, 4 bases at V and 0 bases at J, with 10 bases in the middle. CDR3 bases: TGCGCCAGCAGCCCAATGCAGGCTAACTATGGCTACACCTTC. It is translated as CASSPMQANYGYTF.

This chain connects TRBV29-1 to TRBJ2-1; a weak D match, TRBD1 (5 bases). In germline, CDR1 is SQVTM, CDR2 ANQGSEA. This CDR3 has 15 residues. V was trimmed by 6 bases and J by 0 bases, leaving 15 bases between them. CDR3 loop: CSVVNRPSSYNEQFF. In nucleotides, the CDR3 is TGCAGCGTGGTTAACAGGCCCAGCTCCTACAATGAGCAGTTCTTC.